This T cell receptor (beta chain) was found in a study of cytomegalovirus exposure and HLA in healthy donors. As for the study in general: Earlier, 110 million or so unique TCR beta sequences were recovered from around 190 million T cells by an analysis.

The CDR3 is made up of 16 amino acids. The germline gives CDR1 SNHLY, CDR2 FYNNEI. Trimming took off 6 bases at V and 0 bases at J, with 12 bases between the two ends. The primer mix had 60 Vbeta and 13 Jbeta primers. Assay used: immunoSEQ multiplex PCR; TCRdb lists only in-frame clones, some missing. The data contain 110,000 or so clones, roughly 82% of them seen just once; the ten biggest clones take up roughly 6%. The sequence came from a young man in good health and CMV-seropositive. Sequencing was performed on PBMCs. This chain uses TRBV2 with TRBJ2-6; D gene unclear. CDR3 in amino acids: CASREFLASGANVLTF. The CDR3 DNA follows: TGTGCCAGCAGGGAGTTCTTGGCCTCTGGGGCCAACGTCCTGACTTTC.